This is a list of T cell receptor beta chains from one sample in a study of shared clonotypes between healthy human individuals. Method: immunoSEQ multiplex PCR; TCRdb's copy keeps in-frame clones and lacks some. The table records about a million clones, roughly 75% of them present only once. Sequenced material: memory CD4+ T cells sorted from blood. The source is a man younger than 35 in good health. Each CDR3 is given with its conserved first and last residue. D genes are given only for firm matches. Clone size, where shown, is once, few, many, or a class for clones that have expanded.

>TRBD1|TRBJ2-5|TRBV9|-
CASSVGGTVGQTQYF
TGTGCCAGCAGCGTAGGGGGGACAGTCGGACAGACCCAGTACTTC
>-|TRBJ2-7|TRBV18|once
CASSPPPGRWEQYF
TGTGCCAGCTCACCGCCCCCTGGACGGTGGGAGCAGTACTTC
>-|TRBJ1-5|TRBV30|few
CAWSVGAQGTQPQHF
TGTGCCTGGAGTGTAGGGGCACAGGGAACGCAGCCCCAGCATTTT
>TRBD1|TRBJ2-4|TRBV6-1|-
CASSAGQGEKNIQYF
TGTGCCAGCAGTGCTGGACAGGGCGAAAAAAACATTCAGTACTTC
>-|TRBJ1-6|TRBV10-3|-
CAISESLNSPLHF
TGTGCCATCAGTGAGTCGCTGAATTCACCCCTCCACTTT
>-|TRBJ2-1|TRBV30|-
CAWSVGRLEQFF
TGTGCCTGGAGTGTAGGGCGGCTTGAGCAGTTCTTC
>TRBD1|TRBJ2-3|TRBV7-9|once
CASRMTGRTDTQYF
TGTGCCAGCCGAATGACAGGGCGCACAGATACGCAGTATTTT
>TRBD1|TRBJ2-4|TRBV30|-
CAWSLGGQGDIQYF
TGTGCCTGGAGCTTAGGTGGGCAGGGGGACATTCAGTACTTC
>TRBD1|TRBJ2-7|TRBV5-1|-
CASSLRTGRSYEQYF
TGCGCCAGCAGCTTGCGGACAGGCCGATCCTACGAGCAGTACTTC
>-|TRBJ2-3|TRBV7-9|-
CASSAGGTDTQYF
TGTGCCAGCAGCGCGGGCGGGACAGATACGCAGTATTTT
>-|TRBJ1-1|TRBV7-9|few
CASSLRRLEAFF
TGTGCCAGCAGCTTAAGGCGGCTTGAAGCTTTCTTT
>-|TRBJ2-5|TRBV20-1|-
CSARQEETQYF
TGCAGTGCTAGACAGGAAGAGACCCAGTACTTC
>-|TRBJ1-2|TRBV5-4|-
CASSSFYGYTF
TGTGCCAGCAGCTCCTTCTATGGCTACACCTTC
>-|TRBJ1-2|TRBV29-1|-
CSVNILSSGGYTF
TGCAGCGTTAATATCCTCAGTTCGGGAGGCTACACCTTC
>-|TRBJ1-5|TRBV7-8|-
CASSLGGGASNQPQHF
TGTGCCAGCAGCTTAGGTGGGGGGGCCAGCAATCAGCCCCAGCATTTT
>TRBD1|TRBJ1-1|TRBV2|few
CASSDERGHTEAFF
TGTGCCAGCAGTGATGAGAGGGGGCACACTGAAGCTTTCTTT
>-|TRBJ2-2|TRBV7-6|-
CASSSGGVNTGELFF
TGTGCCAGCAGCTCCGGGGGAGTCAACACCGGGGAGCTGTTTTTT
>TRBD1|TRBJ1-1|TRBV10-3|-
CAIGKTGGRNTEAFF
TGTGCCATCGGAAAGACAGGGGGTCGTAACACTGAAGCTTTCTTT
>TRBD1|TRBJ2-7|TRBV28|few
CASSSISTGKVYEQYF
TGTGCCAGCAGTTCTATTTCGACAGGGAAGGTCTACGAGCAGTACTTC
>-|TRBJ2-3|TRBV9|-
CASRGSGTDTQYF
TGTGCCAGCAGGGGGAGCGGCACAGATACGCAGTATTTT
>-|TRBJ2-5|TRBV6-1|-
CASSELPRGQETQYF
TGTGCCAGCAGTGAACTACCTCGAGGGCAGGAGACCCAGTACTTC
>-|TRBJ2-7|TRBV6-6|-
CASSSGHLVEQYF
TGTGCCAGCAGTTCCGGACACCTTGTGGAGCAGTACTTC
>-|TRBJ1-1|TRBV25-1|-
CASSAIQGTEAFF
TGTGCCAGCAGTGCCATCCAGGGCACTGAAGCTTTCTTT
>-|TRBJ2-4|TRBV19|-
CASSIEGYGKNIQYF
TGTGCCAGTAGTATAGAAGGGTACGGCAAAAACATTCAGTACTTC
>TRBD2|TRBJ2-5|TRBV6-6|-
CASRISGGETQYF
TGTGCCAGCAGAATTTCGGGGGGAGAGACCCAGTACTTC
>-|TRBJ2-7|TRBV11-2|-
CASSLEGGVSYEQYF
TGTGCCAGCAGCTTAGAGGGGGGAGTGTCCTACGAGCAGTACTTC
>TRBD1|TRBJ1-6|TRBV5-1|-
CASSLQGGDSPLHF
TGCGCCAGCAGCTTGCAGGGGGGCGATTCACCCCTCCACTTT
>-|TRBJ1-1|TRBV21-1|-
CASSKTNTEAFF
TGTGCCAGCAGCAAGACAAACACTGAAGCTTTCTTT
>TRBD1|TRBJ2-4|TRBV7-2|once
CASSRTGTEKGNIQYF
TGTGCCAGCAGCCGCACCGGGACAGAGAAGGGAAACATTCAGTACTTC
>-|TRBJ2-7|TRBV9|once
CASSRWEGAYEQYF
TGTGCCAGCAGCCGTTGGGAGGGGGCTTACGAGCAGTACTTC
>-|TRBJ2-3|TRBV7-2|-
CASSPPLGGPGGTDTQYF
TGTGCCAGCAGCCCCCCCCTTGGCGGCCCGGGCGGCACAGATACGCAGTATTTT